This T cell receptor (beta chain) comes out of a study of T cells in Graves' hyperthyroidism and ophthalmopathy. Findings and caveats of the study: Ophthalmopathy was distinguished from stable hyperthyroidism by 13 V-J signatures. Most thyroid clonotypes expanded above 0.001 were also detected in blood. Ophthalmopathy got predicted by the model a median approximately six months before its onset.

V lost 4 bases and J 4 bases, leaving 7 bases between the germline ends. Germline-derived CDR1 and CDR2 are KGHDR and SFDVKD. The CDR3 consists of 13 residues. Many counts were recorded for this clonotype. Its antigen is still unknown. Researchers took RNA transcripts and amplified the TCR beta CDR3 regions from them. The HTBI primer set was used in a first-round RT-PCR of the TCR CDR3. TCRdb redid the calling of the multiplex PCR reads with MiXCR, one entry per CDR3 protein. The sample includes around 600,000 distinct CDR3 sequences, 12% to 15% seen only once; the top ten take approximately 6.4%. What was sequenced was blood. The chain couples TRBV24-1 to TRBJ1-5, with D unresolved. The source of this sequence is a woman in her late teens or twenties with Graves' ophthalmopathy. The CDR3 sequence: CATSESGNQPQHF. The CDR3 DNA follows: TGTGCCACCAGTGAAAGTGGAAATCAGCCCCAGCATTTT.